This entry features one T cell receptor beta chain sequence. Its antigen is as yet unknown. A read error may be the cause here, since a much bigger clone is one base away. TCRdb passed the reads through MiXCR, listing each CDR3 protein once. In the table there are fewer than 350,000 distinct CDR3 sequences, about a sixth of which are singletons. The data were taken from a study of T cell repertoires in cytomegalovirus infection. CDR1 and CDR2 from the germline V gene are SGHTA and FQGNSA. Trimming removed 5 bases from V and 12 bases from J, with 26 bases in between. This CDR3 has 16 residues. General study results and limits: HLA-C-restricted TCR beta clonotypes specific for CMV led the ex vivo response. Totalled public TCR beta family frequency picked out people who carried CMV plus the relevant HLA.

This receptor was taken from a human donor in good health (CMV status not recorded). Some clones in this sample may be carry-over from other donors' samples. Sample: PBMCs. The V and J genes are TRBV7-2 and TRBJ1-3, with D possibly TRBD1 on 5 matching bases. The CDR3 protein is CASSVRGGTTEGIIYF. CDR3 nucleotide sequence: TGTGCCAGCAGCGTGCGCGGGGGGACGACGGAGGGCATCATATATTTT.